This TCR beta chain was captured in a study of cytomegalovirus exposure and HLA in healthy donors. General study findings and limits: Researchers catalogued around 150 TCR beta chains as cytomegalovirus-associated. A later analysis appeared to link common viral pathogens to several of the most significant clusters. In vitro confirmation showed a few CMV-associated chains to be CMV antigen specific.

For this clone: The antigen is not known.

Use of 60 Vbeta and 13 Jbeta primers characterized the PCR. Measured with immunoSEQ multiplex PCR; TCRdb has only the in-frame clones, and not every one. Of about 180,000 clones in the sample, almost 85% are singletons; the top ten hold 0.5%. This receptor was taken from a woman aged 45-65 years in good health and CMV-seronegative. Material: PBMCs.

CDR3 region: CASSLSTGTGYTGELFF. The CDR3 nucleotides read TGTGCCAGCAGCTTATCAACCGGGACAGGATACACCGGGGAGCTGTTTTTT. The chain couples TRBV11-1 to TRBJ2-2; 8 bases fit TRBD1. Trimming at V came to 2 bases and at J to 3 bases, leaving 8 bases not matched to a gene. CDR3 length: 17 residues. Germline CDR1 and CDR2: SGHAT and FQDESV (reference sequence).